The clone carrying this T cell receptor (beta chain) was recorded once. The sample originates from a study of blood T cells in healthy people across ages. Sample-barcoded 5' priming and a J-beta primer mix drove a second PCR of roughly 6 to 12 cycles. TCRdb independently ran MiXCR on the 5' RACE reads; one entry per CDR3 protein. The top ten hold more than 20% of the sample, which has fewer than 2 million distinct CDR3 sequences, roughly two fifths seen once. Germline V lookup: CDR1 MNHNY, CDR2 SVGAGI (reference sequence). The length of the CDR3 is 16 residues. Trimming pared 6 bases from V and 3 bases from J, leaving 20 bases between.

This chain links TRBV6-6 with TRBJ1-2; perhaps TRBD1 as D (5 bases). The material sequenced was blood. This TCR derives from a human donor in good health. Here the CDR3 reads CASSPLTTVGDYGYTF. DNA of the CDR3: TGTGCCAGCAGCCCGCTCACTACGGTAGGGGACTATGGCTACACCTTC.